This entry lists 18 T cell receptor beta chains sequenced from one sample in a study of cytomegalovirus exposure and HLA in healthy donors. In the PCR, 60 Vbeta and 13 Jbeta primers were used. Produced via immunoSEQ multiplex PCR; TCRdb's table is partial and in-frame only. The sample's table shows about 120,000 clones. The sample comprised PBMCs. Receptors originate from a man younger than 35 in good health and CMV-seronegative.

V and J are TRBV9 and TRBJ2-5; 7 nucleotides align to TRBD2. Losses at the gene ends were 0 bases for V and 5 bases for J; bases not matched to a gene: 7. This CDR3 has 15 amino acids. CDR1 and CDR2 from the germline V gene are SGDLS and YYNGEE. CDR3 loop: CASSVDAAGVETQYF. CDR3 coding DNA: TGTGCCAGCAGCGTAGATGCGGCGGGAGTTGAGACCCAGTACTTC.

The chain combines TRBV7-3 with TRBJ2-3; D gene unclear. CDR1 and CDR2 from the germline V gene are SGHTA and FQGTGA. The CDR3 is made up of 14 amino acids. V dropped 4 bases and J dropped 5 bases, with 13 bases sitting between them. The CDR3 here is CASSSSNPQDTQYF. For the CDR3, the DNA is TGTGCCAGCAGCTCATCTAATCCCCAAGATACGCAGTATTTT.

The rearrangement links TRBV7-3 to TRBJ1-2, with TRBD1 as a possible D gene (5 bases). V gave up 5 bases and J gave up 4 bases, with 11 bases separating them. Looked up from germline, CDR1 is SGHTA and CDR2 is FQGTGA. The CDR3 runs to 13 residues. The CDR3 nucleotides are TGTGCCAGCAGCCGCCTGGGGGGCTATGGCTACACCTTC. Its protein product is CASSRLGGYGYTF.

V and J are TRBV28 and TRBJ2-6; tentatively, D is TRBD2 (6 bases). V lost 7 bases to trimming and J lost 4 bases, with 17 bases between them. Germline-derived CDR1 and CDR2 are MDHEN and SYDVKM. The length of the CDR3 is 16 residues. The CDR3 region has the DNA TGTGCCAGCACTTACACGGAAGCGGGCGGGGCCAACGTCCTGACTTTC. Translated, it gives CASTYTEAGGANVLTF.

This chain's CDR3 is CASSHLTGDPGELFF. In DNA, the CDR3 is TGTGCCAGCAGCCATTTGACAGGGGACCCCGGGGAGCTGTTTTTT. This sequence joins TRBV5-6 and TRBJ2-2; 8 positions match TRBD1. Per the germline V gene, CDR1 is SGHDT and CDR2 is YYEEEE. Trimming at V came to 4 bases and at J to 6 bases, leaving 8 bases not matched to a gene. The CDR3 sequence is 15 residues long.

The chain uses TRBV6-5 and TRBJ2-5; a weak D match, TRBD1 (5 bases). The DNA end is a closer match to TRBJ2-7, so the J assignment may be wrong. CDR1 MNHEY and CDR2 SVGAGI come from the germline V gene. This CDR3 contains 11 residues. This CDR3 reads CASRTVYEQYF. The CDR3 DNA sequence: TGTGCCAGCAGGACAGTCTACGAGCAGTACTTC.

V gene TRBV7-3 combines with J gene TRBJ2-1; a weak D match, TRBD1 (6 bases). The CDR3 sequence is 16 residues long. CDR1 and CDR2 from the germline V gene are SGHTA and FQGTGA. Trimming cost V 1 base and J 3 bases, with 13 bases left between them. The CDR3 protein is CASSLILTGVYNEQFF. Written as DNA, the CDR3 is TGTGCCAGCAGCTTAATACTGACAGGCGTCTACAATGAGCAGTTCTTC. The whole variable domain, filled in from reference TRBV7-3 and TRBJ2-1, reads GAGVSQTPSNKVTEKGKYVELRCDPISGHTALYWYRQSLGQGPEFLIYFQGTGAADDSGLPNDRFFAVRPEGSVSTLKIQRTERGDSAVYLCASSLILTGVYNEQFFGPGTRLTVL.

The rearrangement links TRBV2 to TRBJ2-1; the D gene is possibly TRBD1 (5 bases). Germline V gene lookup returns CDR1 SNHLY and CDR2 FYNNEI. Deletions cut 6 bases from V and 8 bases from J, with 17 bases between. This CDR3 has 14 residues. CDR3 coding DNA: TGTGCCAGCAGGGGGCAGACGTGGAATGATGAGCAGTTCTTC. Translated, it gives CASRGQTWNDEQFF.

The chain is built from TRBV5-6 and TRBJ1-5; D may be TRBD1 (5 bases). The CDR3 length is 14 residues. V lost 0 bases and J 7 bases, leaving 11 bases between the germline ends. The germline V gene encodes CDR1 SGHDT and CDR2 YYEEEE. The CDR3, as DNA: TGTGCCAGCAGCTTGGTGTCAGGGAACCAGCCCCAGCATTTT. This codes for CASSLVSGNQPQHF.

The chain joins TRBV5-6 to TRBJ1-1; D gene uncertain. With 6 bases removed from V and 3 bases from J, the gap between germline ends came to 18 bases. Germline V CDR1 and CDR2: SGHDT, YYEEEE. The CDR3 totals 15 residues. CDR3 amino acids: CASNPLRSMDTEAFF. The CDR3 DNA reads as TGTGCCAGCAACCCTCTGCGGTCAATGGACACTGAAGCTTTCTTT.

The rearrangement links TRBV18 to TRBJ2-5; 8 nucleotides agree with TRBD1. Per the germline V gene, CDR1 is KGHSH and CDR2 is LQKENI. The V gene end was trimmed by 3 bases and the J gene end by 1 base; junction bases not matched to a gene: 7. This CDR3 comprises 16 residues. CDR3 nucleotides: TGTGCCAGCTCACCCACCTCCGGGACAGGCCAAGAGACCCAGTACTTC. Protein product: CASSPTSGTGQETQYF.

The V gene is TRBV29-1, the J gene TRBJ1-2, with 8 bases matching TRBD1. The CDR3 runs 13 residues. Germline V CDR1 and CDR2: SQVTM, ANQGSEA. Trimming took 5 bases from V and 2 from J; bases not matched to a gene: 4. CDR3 in amino acids: CSVRTGKNYGYTF. As DNA, the CDR3 is TGCAGCGTTAGGACAGGGAAGAACTATGGCTACACCTTC.

V usage is TRBV4-1 and J usage is TRBJ1-4, with 9 bases matching TRBD1. The CDR3 has 14 amino acids. The germline CDR1 and CDR2 sequences are MGHRA and YSYEKL. V lost 4 bases and J lost 7; bases outside the gene matches: 4. CDR3 DNA sequence: TGCGCCAGCAGCCCGCGGGGACAGGGTGAAAAACTGTTTTTT. This translates into CASSPRGQGEKLFF.

The gene calls are TRBV7-9 and TRBJ1-5; D not resolved. Germline CDR1 reads SEHNR; CDR2 reads FQNEAQ (reference sequence). This CDR3 is built from 14 residues. V dropped 7 bases and J dropped 2 bases, with 12 bases sitting between them. This CDR3 reads CASMLSEGNQPQHF. The DNA of the CDR3 is TGTGCCAGCATGTTATCAGAGGGCAATCAGCCCCAGCATTTT.

This CDR3 is CASSELTGSKFF. The CDR3 bases are TGTGCCAGCAGTGAACTGACAGGGTCAAAGTTCTTC. The V and J genes are TRBV28 and TRBJ2-1; TRBD1 agrees at 7 bases. Unmatched junction bases numbered 9, after V lost 5 bases and J lost 14 bases. Germline CDR1 and CDR2: MDHEN and SYDVKM. There are 12 residues in the CDR3. The full variable domain, its missing parts supplied by reference TRBV28 and TRBJ2-1, is DVKVTQSSRYLVKRTGEKVFLECVQDMDHENMFWYRQDPGLGLRLIYFSYDVKMKEKGDIPEGYSVSREKKERFSLILESASTNQTSMYLCASSELTGSKFFGPGTRLTVL.

CDR3 in DNA: TGTGCCAGCAGCTTAACAAGAGACACTGAAGCTTTCTTT. It encodes CASSLTRDTEAFF. This chain joins TRBV7-3 and TRBJ1-1; D uncertain. The CDR3 is made up of 13 amino acids. Germline CDR1 reads SGHTA; CDR2 reads FQGTGA. V lost 0 bases to trimming and J lost 3 bases, with 5 bases between them.

Of note for this clone: An end of the junction differs from the germline gene, which may be a read error. The chain employs TRBV7-2 and TRBJ2-1; the match to TRBD1 covers 7 bases. This CDR3 has 15 amino acids. Germline-derived CDR1 and CDR2 are SGHTA and FQGNSA. The CDR3, as DNA: TGTGTCAGCAGCACCCAACTTCACAGGGGCCATGAGCAGTTCTTC. It is translated as CVSSTQLHRGHEQFF.

The rearrangement uses TRBV19 and TRBJ1-4, with TRBD1 matching over 8 bases. Trimming took 8 bases from V and 7 from J; bases not matched to a gene: 6. The CDR3 is made up of 13 amino acids. Per the germline V gene, CDR1 is LNHDA and CDR2 is SQIVND (reference sequence). The CDR3 is CASATTGVEKLFF. The CDR3 coding sequence is TGTGCCAGTGCGACGACAGGGGTTGAAAAACTGTTTTTT.